This T cell receptor beta chain derives from a study of blood T cell repertoires in COVID-19 (dated by TCRdb to 2020 to 2022). Looking at the study overall: Collaborator samples came from the United States, Italy and Spain and covered acute and convalescent phases of COVID-19. The prospective study material was composed of cDNA or gDNA derived from T cells, B-cell-depleted T cells, or PBMCs. A freely available public database, intended as a resource for researchers studying the immune response to SARS-CoV-2, is where the repertoires were released. Deeply sampled blood TCRbeta repertoires from subjects exposed to, actively infected with, or recovered from COVID-19 were included in the dataset. Nearly every sample came with metadata listing a de-identified subject ID, COVID-19 status, age in years and sex. Where HLA class I and class II types were available, the types were taken from metadata supplied by the sample provider, not from assay-based typing. The samples were drawn from two sources: the first 160 participants of the ongoing ImmuneRACE study, and 1,254 subjects contributed by 6 global collaborators.

The study at large found these results: Clinical and demographic metadata were provided uncurated, with the amount varying by source and participant.

TCRbeta CDR3 regions were amplified from genomic DNA by means of the immunoSEQ Assay, a bias-controlled multiplex PCR. For the original study's pipeline: The number of nucleated cells in each sample was estimated from the amplification of reference gene primers within the assay. To quantify the absolute abundance of each unique TCRbeta CDR3 rearrangement, sequence reads were collapsed and filtered. For each sample, productive Simpson clonality was calculated as the square root of Simpson's diversity index over productive rearrangements. TCRdb's version of the immuneACCESS table is confined to in-frame rearrangements and falls short of the full clone set. An unresolved V gene accounts for under half of the shortfall where checked; the remainder is of unknown origin. V, J and clone size reflect that table, while D and trimming were determined from the DNA. This sample gives about 81,000 clones in total; approximately 90% of them show up just once. The top ten constitute 0.95% to 1.5% of the sample.

The CDR3 contains 13 residues, cysteine and phenylalanine counted. CDR3 DNA only is kept here, 39 bases in frame from base 1. Sequences SGHTA (CDR1) and FQGTGA (CDR2) are obtained from the germline V gene. V is pared back by 1 base and J by 4 bases, with 6 bases lying between the germline termini. Participants in the prospective study were aged 18 to 89 years, lived in more than 20 United States geographic areas, and enrolled through a virtual design. To assign participants to cohorts, the prospective study relied on clinical history that participants themselves reported in a screening survey and a study questionnaire. Mobile phlebotomists in the prospective study collected whole blood, serum and a nasopharyngeal or oropharyngeal swab from every participant. Over a roughly two-month period, participants in the prospective study had the option of providing additional blood draws and questionnaires. Prospective study blood samples were shipped either frozen or at room temperature before DNA extraction.

With regard to this clone: It lacks a known antigen. No qualities accompany the bases; no much larger clone lies one base away.

The sequencing input was PBMCs or T cells enriched from blood (not recorded which). The rearrangement joined TRBV7-3 to TRBJ2-3; a tentative D call is TRBD1 (5 bases match). The source of this sequence is a woman between 45 and 65 years old with acute COVID-19. The CDR3 sequence is CASSLSRADTQYF. The nucleotides are TGTGCCAGCAGCTTAAGCAGGGCAGATACGCAGTATTTT.